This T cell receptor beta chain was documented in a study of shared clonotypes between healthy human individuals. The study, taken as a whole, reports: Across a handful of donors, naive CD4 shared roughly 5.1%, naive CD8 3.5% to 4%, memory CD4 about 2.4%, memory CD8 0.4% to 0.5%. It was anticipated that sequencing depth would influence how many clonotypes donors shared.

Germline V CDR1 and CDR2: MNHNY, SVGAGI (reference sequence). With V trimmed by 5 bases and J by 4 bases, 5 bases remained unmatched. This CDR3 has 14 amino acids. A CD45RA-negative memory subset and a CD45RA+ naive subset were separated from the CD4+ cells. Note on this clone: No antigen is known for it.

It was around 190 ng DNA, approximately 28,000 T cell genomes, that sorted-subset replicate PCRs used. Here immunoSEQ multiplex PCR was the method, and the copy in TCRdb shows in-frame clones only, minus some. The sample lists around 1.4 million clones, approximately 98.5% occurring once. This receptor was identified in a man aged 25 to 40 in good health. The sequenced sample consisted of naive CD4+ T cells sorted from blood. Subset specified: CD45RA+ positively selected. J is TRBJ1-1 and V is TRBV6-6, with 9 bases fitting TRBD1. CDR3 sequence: CASSRDRVRTEAFF. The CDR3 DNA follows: TGTGCCAGCAGTCGGGACAGGGTGCGCACTGAAGCTTTCTTT.